A selection of T cell receptor beta chains follows, all from one sample in a study of CD8+CD57+ T cells in acquired aplastic anemia. TCRdb independently ran MiXCR on the reads; one entry per CDR3 protein. The sample contains about 110,000 distinct CDR3 sequences, approximately 49% of which appear only once. Sample: sorted CD4+, CD8+, or CD8+CD57+ T cells (not recorded which) from PBMCs. The source of these receptors is a human donor in good health, serving as a control. Both conserved end residues are part of each CDR3. D genes are given only for firm matches. Only part of the rows carry a size: once, few, many, or a class if the clone is expanded.

abundance: .; d_gene: TRBD1; v_gene: TRBV24-1; j_gene: TRBJ1-1; CDR3aa: CASTLDRGWEAFF; CDR3nt: TGTGCCAGCACTCTGGACAGGGGGTGGGAAGCTTTCTTT
abundance: .; d_gene: TRBD1; v_gene: TRBV10-1; j_gene: TRBJ1-2; CDR3aa: CASIRRGQVFNYGYTF; CDR3nt: TGCGCCAGCATTAGGAGGGGACAGGTCTTTAACTATGGCTACACCTTC
abundance: .; d_gene: .; v_gene: TRBV12-5; j_gene: TRBJ2-7; CDR3aa: CASGLTNTRHDEQYF; CDR3nt: TGTGCTAGTGGTTTGACAAACACCCGTCATGACGAGCAGTACTTC
abundance: few; d_gene: .; v_gene: TRBV15; j_gene: TRBJ1-5; CDR3aa: CATSRTENRDGYQPQHF; CDR3nt: TGTGCCACCAGCAGAACCGAAAACAGGGACGGATATCAGCCCCAGCATTTT
abundance: .; d_gene: .; v_gene: TRBV9; j_gene: TRBJ2-5; CDR3aa: CASSVSGPEEETQYF; CDR3nt: TGTGCCAGCAGCGTTTCGGGTCCCGAGGAGGAGACCCAGTACTTC
abundance: .; d_gene: TRBD1; v_gene: TRBV4-3; j_gene: TRBJ2-2; CDR3aa: CASSQRRPGQGFPGELFF; CDR3nt: TGCGCCAGCAGCCAAAGAAGGCCGGGACAGGGTTTCCCCGGGGAGCTGTTTTTT
abundance: .; d_gene: .; v_gene: TRBV10-3; j_gene: TRBJ2-7; CDR3aa: CAISESRERVKQYF; CDR3nt: TGTGCCATCAGTGAGTCAAGGGAGCGAGTGAAGCAGTACTTC
abundance: many; d_gene: .; v_gene: TRBV5-4; j_gene: TRBJ1-2; CDR3aa: CASSFFATDGYTF; CDR3nt: TGTGCCAGCAGCTTTTTCGCAACGGATGGCTACACCTTC
abundance: many; d_gene: TRBD1; v_gene: TRBV7-6; j_gene: TRBJ1-1; CDR3aa: CASSKDRGTEAFF; CDR3nt: TGTGCCAGCAGCAAGGACAGGGGCACTGAAGCTTTCTTT
abundance: .; d_gene: TRBD2; v_gene: TRBV7-8; j_gene: TRBJ2-7; CDR3aa: CASSAFSSGRITYEQYF; CDR3nt: TGTGCCAGCAGTGCGTTTAGTAGCGGGAGGATAACTTACGAGCAGTACTTC
abundance: many; d_gene: TRBD1; v_gene: TRBV9; j_gene: TRBJ1-2; CDR3aa: CASSRGQGAGYTF; CDR3nt: TGTGCCAGCAGCCGAGGACAGGGTGCTGGCTACACCTTC
abundance: .; d_gene: .; v_gene: TRBV15; j_gene: TRBJ1-1; CDR3aa: CATSRDPRRMNTEAFF; CDR3nt: TGTGCCACCAGCAGAGATCCAAGACGAATGAACACTGAAGCTTTCTTT
abundance: once; d_gene: .; v_gene: TRBV11-2; j_gene: TRBJ2-1; CDR3aa: CASSLEVGTPGNEQFF; CDR3nt: TGTGCCAGCAGCTTAGAGGTCGGGACCCCGGGGAATGAGCAGTTCTTC
abundance: .; d_gene: .; v_gene: TRBV29-1; j_gene: TRBJ2-1; CDR3aa: CSAGQPYNEQFF; CDR3nt: TGCAGCGCCGGACAGCCTTACAATGAGCAGTTCTTC
abundance: few; d_gene: .; v_gene: TRBV15; j_gene: TRBJ2-1; CDR3aa: CATRPTGYNEQFF; CDR3nt: TGTGCCACCAGGCCTACAGGTTACAATGAGCAGTTCTTC
abundance: once; d_gene: .; v_gene: TRBV29-1; j_gene: TRBJ2-1; CDR3aa: CSSQDSSSYNEQFF; CDR3nt: TGCAGCAGCCAAGACTCGAGCTCCTACAATGAGCAGTTCTTC
abundance: .; d_gene: .; v_gene: TRBV10-3; j_gene: TRBJ2-7; CDR3aa: CAISVRADEQYF; CDR3nt: TGTGCCATCAGTGTCCGGGCTGACGAGCAGTACTTC
abundance: .; d_gene: TRBD1; v_gene: TRBV15; j_gene: TRBJ2-5; CDR3aa: CATSRPGQGTQYF; CDR3nt: TGTGCCACCAGCAGACCGGGACAGGGGACCCAGTACTTC
abundance: many; d_gene: .; v_gene: TRBV19; j_gene: TRBJ2-7; CDR3aa: CASSTGPMTYEQYF; CDR3nt: TGTGCCAGTTCAACAGGGCCGATGACCTACGAGCAGTACTTC
abundance: .; d_gene: TRBD1; v_gene: TRBV10-3; j_gene: TRBJ1-3; CDR3aa: CAIRRTGVTSSGNTIYF; CDR3nt: TGTGCCATCAGGAGGACAGGGGTCACCTCCTCTGGAAACACCATATATTTT
abundance: many; d_gene: .; v_gene: TRBV12-3/TRBV12-4; j_gene: TRBJ2-1; CDR3aa: CASSLAPHSYNEQFF; CDR3nt: TGTGCCAGCAGTTTAGCTCCACACTCCTACAATGAGCAGTTCTTC
abundance: .; d_gene: .; v_gene: TRBV12-3/TRBV12-4; j_gene: TRBJ1-6; CDR3aa: CASRRDTGSYNSPLHF; CDR3nt: TGTGCCAGCAGACGGGACACGGGCTCCTATAATTCACCCCTCCACTTT
abundance: few; d_gene: .; v_gene: TRBV2; j_gene: TRBJ1-2; CDR3aa: CASMAGSSYGYTF; CDR3nt: TGTGCCAGCATGGCAGGGTCCTCCTATGGCTACACCTTC
abundance: once; d_gene: TRBD2; v_gene: TRBV2; j_gene: TRBJ2-3; CDR3aa: CASSVPSGGNPTDTQYF; CDR3nt: TGTGCCAGCAGTGTCCCGAGCGGGGGAAATCCCACAGATACGCAGTATTTT
abundance: .; d_gene: TRBD1; v_gene: TRBV7-2; j_gene: TRBJ2-7; CDR3aa: CASSLGGTGGCEQYF; CDR3nt: TGTGCCAGCAGCTTAGGAGGGACAGGGGGGTGCGAGCAGTACTTC
abundance: once; d_gene: TRBD1; v_gene: TRBV2; j_gene: TRBJ2-3; CDR3aa: CASSEGLGGAYTQYF; CDR3nt: TGTGCCAGCAGTGAAGGTTTAGGGGGCGCTTATACGCAGTATTTT
abundance: once; d_gene: TRBD2; v_gene: TRBV4-1; j_gene: TRBJ2-7; CDR3aa: CASSQASGEQYF; CDR3nt: TGCGCCAGCAGCCAGGCTAGCGGGGAGCAGTACTTC
abundance: .; d_gene: .; v_gene: TRBV25-1; j_gene: TRBJ2-6; CDR3aa: CASSESGAPSSGANVLTF; CDR3nt: TGTGCCAGCAGTGAATCAGGGGCGCCTTCCTCTGGGGCCAACGTCCTGACTTTC
abundance: many; d_gene: .; v_gene: TRBV6-5; j_gene: TRBJ1-2; CDR3aa: CASSFGYYGYTF; CDR3nt: TGTGCCAGCAGTTTTGGTTACTATGGCTACACCTTC
abundance: .; d_gene: .; v_gene: TRBV5-5; j_gene: TRBJ1-1; CDR3aa: CASKPGRMNTEAFF; CDR3nt: TGTGCCAGCAAGCCGGGACGGATGAACACTGAAGCTTTCTTT
abundance: .; d_gene: TRBD1; v_gene: TRBV29-1; j_gene: TRBJ1-2; CDR3aa: CTASTGAGGYTF; CDR3nt: TGCACCGCCTCGACAGGGGCCGGGGGCTACACCTTC
abundance: few; d_gene: TRBD2; v_gene: TRBV14; j_gene: TRBJ2-3; CDR3aa: CASSQGLGGATDTQYF; CDR3nt: TGTGCCAGCAGCCAAGGCCTCGGGGGGGCCACAGATACGCAGTATTTT
abundance: .; d_gene: .; v_gene: TRBV12-3/TRBV12-4; j_gene: TRBJ1-2; CDR3aa: CASRGKGQSYTF; CDR3nt: TGTGCCAGCCGCGGGAAAGGACAGAGCTACACCTTC
abundance: .; d_gene: .; v_gene: TRBV5-1; j_gene: TRBJ1-4; CDR3aa: CASSGGRPATNEKLFF; CDR3nt: TGCGCCAGCAGCGGTGGGAGACCCGCAACTAATGAAAAACTGTTTTTT
abundance: few; d_gene: .; v_gene: TRBV7-3; j_gene: TRBJ1-5; CDR3aa: CASRAGTHHSNQPQHF; CDR3nt: TGTGCCAGCAGAGCAGGGACACACCATAGCAATCAGCCCCAGCATTTT
abundance: few; d_gene: .; v_gene: TRBV27; j_gene: TRBJ2-7; CDR3aa: CANSFQGSYEQYF; CDR3nt: TGTGCCAACAGTTTCCAAGGCTCCTACGAGCAGTACTTC
abundance: .; d_gene: .; v_gene: TRBV24-1; j_gene: TRBJ1-5; CDR3aa: CATSDTGQYTQHF; CDR3nt: TGTGCCACCAGTGACACCGGACAGTACACCCAGCATTTT
abundance: few; d_gene: TRBD2; v_gene: TRBV15; j_gene: TRBJ2-7; CDR3aa: CATSREAGLSYEQYF; CDR3nt: TGTGCCACCAGCAGAGAAGCGGGGCTATCCTACGAGCAGTACTTC
abundance: many; d_gene: TRBD1; v_gene: TRBV9; j_gene: TRBJ1-2; CDR3aa: CASSEWDRHTNYGYTF; CDR3nt: TGTGCCAGCAGCGAATGGGACAGACATACTAACTATGGCTACACCTTC
abundance: .; d_gene: .; v_gene: TRBV2; j_gene: TRBJ1-6; CDR3aa: CANSRSYNSPLHF; CDR3nt: TGTGCCAACAGTCGCTCCTATAATTCACCCCTCCACTTT
abundance: .; d_gene: .; v_gene: TRBV2; j_gene: TRBJ2-7; CDR3aa: CASSQQPYEQYF; CDR3nt: TGTGCCAGCAGTCAACAGCCCTACGAGCAGTACTTC
abundance: .; d_gene: TRBD1; v_gene: TRBV19; j_gene: TRBJ1-2; CDR3aa: CASSDRDRGDYGYTF; CDR3nt: TGTGCCAGTAGTGACCGGGACAGGGGGGACTATGGCTACACCTTC
abundance: .; d_gene: .; v_gene: TRBV7-6; j_gene: TRBJ2-1; CDR3aa: CASSLILYEQFF; CDR3nt: TGTGCCAGCAGCTTAATCCTCTACGAGCAGTTCTTC
abundance: few; d_gene: .; v_gene: TRBV15; j_gene: TRBJ1-6; CDR3aa: CATSRETRRGSPLHF; CDR3nt: TGTGCCACCAGCAGAGAGACAAGGAGGGGGTCACCCCTCCACTTT
abundance: .; d_gene: TRBD1; v_gene: TRBV27; j_gene: TRBJ2-7; CDR3aa: CASSSGDRVVEQYF; CDR3nt: TGTGCCAGCAGCTCAGGGGACAGGGTGGTCGAGCAGTACTTC
abundance: many; d_gene: TRBD1; v_gene: TRBV7-6; j_gene: TRBJ2-1; CDR3aa: CASSFSPGGGNNEQFF; CDR3nt: TGTGCCAGCAGCTTCAGTCCAGGGGGCGGTAACAATGAGCAGTTCTTC
abundance: many; d_gene: TRBD1; v_gene: TRBV20-1; j_gene: TRBJ2-7; CDR3aa: CSARGQGGSSYEQYF; CDR3nt: TGCAGTGCTAGGGGACAGGGAGGAAGCTCCTACGAGCAGTACTTC